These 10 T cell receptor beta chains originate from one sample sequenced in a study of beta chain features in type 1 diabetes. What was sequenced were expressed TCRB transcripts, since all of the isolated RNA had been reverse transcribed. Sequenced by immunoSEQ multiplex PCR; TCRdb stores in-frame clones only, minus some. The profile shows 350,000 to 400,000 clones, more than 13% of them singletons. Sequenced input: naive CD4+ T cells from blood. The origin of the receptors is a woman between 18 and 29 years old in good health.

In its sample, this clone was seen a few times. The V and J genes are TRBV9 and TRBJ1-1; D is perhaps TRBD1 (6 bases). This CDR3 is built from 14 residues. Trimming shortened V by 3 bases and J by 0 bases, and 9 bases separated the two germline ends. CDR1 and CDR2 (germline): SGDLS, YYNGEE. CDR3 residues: CASSAGGLNTEAFF. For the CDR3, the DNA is TGTGCCAGCAGCGCGGGGGGCCTGAACACTGAAGCTTTCTTT.

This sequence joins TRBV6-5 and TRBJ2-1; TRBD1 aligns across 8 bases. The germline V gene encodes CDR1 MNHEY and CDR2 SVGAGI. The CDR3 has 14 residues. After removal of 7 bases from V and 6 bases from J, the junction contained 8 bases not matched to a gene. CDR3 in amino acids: CASTNRGARNEQFF. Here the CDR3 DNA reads TGTGCCAGCACCAACAGGGGGGCGCGCAATGAGCAGTTCTTC.

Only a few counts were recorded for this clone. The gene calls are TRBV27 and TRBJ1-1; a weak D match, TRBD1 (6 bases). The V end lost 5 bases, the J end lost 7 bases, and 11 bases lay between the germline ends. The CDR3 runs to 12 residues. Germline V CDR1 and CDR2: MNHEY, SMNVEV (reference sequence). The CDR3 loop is CASSLGQSEAFF. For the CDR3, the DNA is TGTGCCAGCAGTCTCGGACAGAGTGAAGCTTTCTTT.

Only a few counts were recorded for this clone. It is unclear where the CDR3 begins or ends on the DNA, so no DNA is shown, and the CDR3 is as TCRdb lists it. The CDR3: CASTSDSASSYNEQFF. This chain connects TRBV19 to TRBJ2-1; the DNA was not compared with TRBD1, the D call given in the table. With termini counted, the CDR3 has 16 amino acids. The germline V gene encodes CDR1 LNHDA and CDR2 SQIVND (reference sequence).

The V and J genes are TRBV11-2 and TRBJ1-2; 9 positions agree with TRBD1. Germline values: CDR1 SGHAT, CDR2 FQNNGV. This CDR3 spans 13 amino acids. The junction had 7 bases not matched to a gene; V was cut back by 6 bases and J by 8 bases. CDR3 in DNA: TGTGCCAGCAGACCTACAGGGGGCAACGGCTACACCTTC. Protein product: CASRPTGGNGYTF.

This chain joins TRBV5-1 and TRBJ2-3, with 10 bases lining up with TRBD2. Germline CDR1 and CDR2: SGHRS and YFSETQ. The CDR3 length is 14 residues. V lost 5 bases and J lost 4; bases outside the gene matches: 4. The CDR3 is CASRASGSADTQYF. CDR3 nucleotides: TGCGCCAGCAGGGCTAGCGGGAGTGCAGATACGCAGTATTTT.

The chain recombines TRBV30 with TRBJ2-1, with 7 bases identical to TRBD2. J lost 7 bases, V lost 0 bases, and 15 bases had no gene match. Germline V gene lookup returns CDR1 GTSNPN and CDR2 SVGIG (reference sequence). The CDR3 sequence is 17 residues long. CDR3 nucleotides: TGTGCCTGGAGTGTACGGCGGGAGTCTTTAACTAGAAATGAGCAGTTCTTC. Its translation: CAWSVRRESLTRNEQFF.

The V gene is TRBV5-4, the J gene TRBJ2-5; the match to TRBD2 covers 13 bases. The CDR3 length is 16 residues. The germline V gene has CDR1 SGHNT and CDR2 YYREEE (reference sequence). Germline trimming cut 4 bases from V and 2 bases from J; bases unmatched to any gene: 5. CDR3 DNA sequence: TGTGCCAGCAGCCGGGGACTAGCGGGACCACAAGAGACCCAGTACTTC. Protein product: CASSRGLAGPQETQYF.

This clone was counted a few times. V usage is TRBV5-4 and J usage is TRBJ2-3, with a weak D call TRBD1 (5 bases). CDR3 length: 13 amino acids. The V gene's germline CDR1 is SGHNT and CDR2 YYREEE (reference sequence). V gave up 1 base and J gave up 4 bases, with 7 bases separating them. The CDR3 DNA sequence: TGTGCCAGCAGCTTGCAAGGGGCAGATACGCAGTATTTT. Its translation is CASSLQGADTQYF. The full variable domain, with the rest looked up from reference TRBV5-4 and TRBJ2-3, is ETGVTQSPTHLIKTRGQQVTLRCSSQSGHNTVSWYQQALGQGPQFIFQYYREEENGRGNFPPRFSGLQFPNYSSELNVNALELDDSALYLCASSLQGADTQYFGPGTRLTVL.

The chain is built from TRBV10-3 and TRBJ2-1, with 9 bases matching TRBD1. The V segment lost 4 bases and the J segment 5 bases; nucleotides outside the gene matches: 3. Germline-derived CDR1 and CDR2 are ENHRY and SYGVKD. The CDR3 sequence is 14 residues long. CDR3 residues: CAISAQGADNEQFF. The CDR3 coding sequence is TGTGCCATCAGTGCACAGGGGGCCGACAATGAGCAGTTCTTC.